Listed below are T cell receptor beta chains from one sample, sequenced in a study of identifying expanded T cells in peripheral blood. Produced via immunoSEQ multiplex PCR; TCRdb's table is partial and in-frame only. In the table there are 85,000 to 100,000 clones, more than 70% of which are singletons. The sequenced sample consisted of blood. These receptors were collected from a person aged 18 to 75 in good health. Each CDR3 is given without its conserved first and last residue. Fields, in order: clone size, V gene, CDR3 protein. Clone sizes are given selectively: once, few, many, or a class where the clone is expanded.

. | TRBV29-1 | SVEQVRKLF
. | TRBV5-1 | ASSGGNWDTEAF
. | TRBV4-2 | ASSQGWTSGALRSYNEQF
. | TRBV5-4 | ASSFRDRNNEQF
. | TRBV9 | ASSVGGRGLDGELF
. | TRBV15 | ATSRDLGGPEAF
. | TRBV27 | ASSSVTRRYEQY
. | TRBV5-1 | ASSTTGATNEKLF
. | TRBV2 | ASSENQSPSSPLH
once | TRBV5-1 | ASSFDRGGRNTEAF
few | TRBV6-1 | ASSEGLAEAGELF
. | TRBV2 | ASSGRRNYNEQF
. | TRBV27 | ASSFGSGESEAF
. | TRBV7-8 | ASSFSGTEHSPLH
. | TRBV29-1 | SVEDAGGENSGNTIY
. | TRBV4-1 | ASSHTGTGNEQY
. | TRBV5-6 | ASSLAGSVTDTQY
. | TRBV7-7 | ASSAQLNTEAF
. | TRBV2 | ASSATTVNTEAF
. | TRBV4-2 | ASSQVQGLSPLH
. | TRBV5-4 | ASSWGTRTNTGELF
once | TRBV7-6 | ASSLVGGTSGRIEQF
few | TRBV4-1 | ASSQVRGLAGIQETQY
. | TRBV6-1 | ASRTLYSNQPQH
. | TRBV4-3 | ASSHREGAEAF
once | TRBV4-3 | ASSHLTRDAGYGYT
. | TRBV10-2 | ASSSQTTVSPLH
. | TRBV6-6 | ASSLAGHYEQY
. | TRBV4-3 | ASITEAGPELNEQF
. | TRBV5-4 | ASSLSGRANEQF
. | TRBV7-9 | ASSPVDRSGEQY
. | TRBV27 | ASSTGGGWY
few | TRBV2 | ASSGRRDQPQH
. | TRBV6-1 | ASGPSGRFYEQY
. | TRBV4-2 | ASSQDYEGGTYNEQF
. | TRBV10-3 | AISEQRPGTGDTEAF
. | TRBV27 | ASRPTNTYEQY
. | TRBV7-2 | ASSLEGSINEQF
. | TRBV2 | ASSLESEQY
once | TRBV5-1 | ASSPGTTDTQY
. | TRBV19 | ASSITSGTGGF
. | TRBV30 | AWSGSGSEAF
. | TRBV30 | AWSVRDRGNEKLF
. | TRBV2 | ASSSGRGETQY
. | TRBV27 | ASSFAGTNEQF
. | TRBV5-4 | ASSSRAVHGYT
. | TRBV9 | ASSALGQGNSPLH
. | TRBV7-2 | ASSLRGLVTDTQY
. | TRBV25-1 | ASSELPYNSPLH
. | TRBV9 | ASSVDSGPTDTQY
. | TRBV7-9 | ASSRDNAKNIQY
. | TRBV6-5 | ASSYGRNTEAF
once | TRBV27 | ASSLVDRVSTDTQY